A single sample is the source of the 27 T cell receptor beta chains below, sequenced in a study of cytomegalovirus exposure and HLA in healthy donors (dated by TCRdb to the late 2010s). Receptor libraries were prepared by the immunoSEQ multiplex PCR assay. For the multiplex PCR, a mixture combining 60 forward primers for TCR Vbeta segments and 13 reverse primers for TCR Jbeta segments was used. Not all clones reach the TCRdb copy of this immuneACCESS table, which keeps in-frame sequences only. Checked studies attribute under half of the gap to unresolved V genes and leave the rest unexplained. The sample includes about 200,000 clones, with 80% to 85% observed a single time. The ten most abundant clones make up less than 3.5% of the sample. The sequenced sample was PBMCs. These receptors all come from a woman aged 40 to 49 in good health and CMV-seronegative.

This rearrangement joins TRBV29-1 to TRBJ1-2; 10 bases match TRBD1. Losses at the gene ends were 3 bases for V and 9 bases for J; bases not matched to a gene: 1. The CDR3 runs 11 residues. Germline V gene sequence: CDR1 SQVTM, CDR2 ANQGSEA. CDR3 in DNA: TGCAGCGTTGAGGGACAGGGGCGCTACACCTTC. It codes for CSVEGQGRYTF.

V is TRBV7-2 and J is TRBJ2-5, with 10 bases matching TRBD2. V lost 1 base, J lost 4 bases, and 6 bases stayed unmatched. The CDR3 spans 16 residues. Germline V gives CDR1 SGHTA, CDR2 FQGNSA. The CDR3 region has the DNA TGTGCCAGCAGCTTAGAACCCAGCGGGAGGGGAGAGACCCAGTACTTC. Its translation is CASSLEPSGRGETQYF.

The chain joins TRBV5-4 to TRBJ2-3; 15 nucleotides agree with TRBD2. Germline V gives CDR1 SGHNT, CDR2 YYREEE (reference sequence). The CDR3 covers 17 residues. The trim removed 4 bases at V and 7 bases at J, leaving 10 bases unmatched. The CDR3 reads CASSPWTSGRDRHTQYF. DNA of the CDR3: TGTGCCAGCAGCCCTTGGACTAGCGGGAGGGATCGCCATACGCAGTATTTT. The full variable domain, its missing parts supplied by reference TRBV5-4 and TRBJ2-3, is ETGVTQSPTHLIKTRGQQVTLRCSSQSGHNTVSWYQQALGQGPQFIFQYYREEENGRGNFPPRFSGLQFPNYSSELNVNALELDDSALYLCASSPWTSGRDRHTQYFGPGTRLTVL.

The chain couples TRBV10-3 to TRBJ2-7, with D tentatively TRBD2 (5 bases). Germline values: CDR1 ENHRY, CDR2 SYGVKD. V lost 2 bases and J lost 5, with 13 bases in between. This CDR3 has 14 residues. The CDR3 coding sequence is TGTGCCATCAGTGAGACCAGCGGAGACAACGAGCAGTACTTC. It specifies CAISETSGDNEQYF.

This clone showed up just once. The chain is built from TRBV4-1 and TRBJ1-1; perhaps TRBD1 as D (5 bases). V shed 1 base and J shed 7 bases, with 16 bases lying between them. CDR1 MGHRA and CDR2 YSYEKL come from the germline V gene. This CDR3 is built from 15 residues. This chain's CDR3 is CASSQVVPGRGEAFF. CDR3 coding DNA: TGCGCCAGCAGCCAAGTTGTCCCAGGAAGGGGTGAAGCTTTCTTT.

V usage is TRBV7-3 and J usage is TRBJ2-1; D call uncertain. The germline V gene has CDR1 SGHTA and CDR2 FQGTGA. CDR3 length: 15 amino acids. Trimming took 5 bases from V and 0 from J, leaving 11 bases between them. The CDR3 sequence: CASSLQVSSYNEQFF. CDR3 nucleotides: TGTGCCAGCAGCCTCCAGGTGAGCTCCTACAATGAGCAGTTCTTC.

The rearrangement uses TRBV4-1 and TRBJ1-1; D is uncertain. V shed 0 bases and J shed 7 bases, with 15 bases lying between them. In germline, CDR1 is MGHRA, CDR2 YSYEKL. The CDR3 is 15 residues long. The CDR3 coding sequence is TGCGCCAGCAGCCAAGAGATAGGCCTCCGGGGTGAAGCTTTCTTT. Encoded protein: CASSQEIGLRGEAFF.

V and J are TRBV27 and TRBJ1-2; D is possibly TRBD1 (6 bases). V lost 6 bases, J lost 3 bases, and 17 bases lay in between. This CDR3 is built from 15 residues. Germline CDR1 is MNHEY and CDR2 is SMNVEV (reference sequence). CDR3 sequence: CASRHAGGAHYGYTF. Here the CDR3 DNA reads TGTGCCAGCAGACACGCCGGGGGGGCACACTATGGCTACACCTTC.

This chain links TRBV7-8 with TRBJ2-3; D unclear. Germline lookup yields CDR1 SGHVS and CDR2 FQNEAQ. V was clipped by 5 bases and J by 3 bases, with 9 bases between them. CDR3 size: 13 residues. The CDR3 reads CASSPRMTDTQYF. CDR3 bases: TGTGCCAGCAGCCCCCGTATGACAGATACGCAGTATTTT.

The rearrangement joins TRBV28 to TRBJ2-1; 8 bases line up with TRBD2. After removal of 7 bases from V and 7 bases from J, the junction contained 9 bases not matched to a gene. Germline lookup yields CDR1 MDHEN and CDR2 SYDVKM. The CDR3 length is 14 residues. CDR3 in amino acids: CASKRGLAGNEQFF. The CDR3 bases are TGTGCCAGCAAGAGAGGGCTAGCGGGTAATGAGCAGTTCTTC.

This chain links TRBV30 with TRBJ1-3; D is undetermined. Germline V lookup: CDR1 GTSNPN, CDR2 SVGIG (reference sequence). CDR3 length: 12 residues. V was cut by 4 bases and J by 2 bases, with 6 bases left in between. CDR3 DNA: TGTGCCTGGAAACATGCTGGAAACACCATATATTTT. Encoded protein: CAWKHAGNTIYF. The full variable domain, rest sourced from reference TRBV30 and TRBJ1-3, is SQTIHQWPATLVQPVGSPLSLECTVEGTSNPNLYWYRQAAGRGLQLLFYSVGIGQISSEVPQNLSASRPQDRQFILSSKKLLLSDSGFYLCAWKHAGNTIYFGEGSWLTVV.

V and J are TRBV11-1 and TRBJ1-4; D is unclear. CDR1 and CDR2 (germline): SGHAT, FQDESV (reference sequence). V was trimmed by 2 bases and J by 6 bases, leaving 7 bases between them. The CDR3 is 13 amino acids. The CDR3 nucleotides are TGTGCCAGCAGCTTATTCCGGGATGAAAAACTGTTTTTT. Protein sequence: CASSLFRDEKLFF.

This rearrangement joins TRBV5-1 to TRBJ2-1; TRBD1 aligns across 9 bases. CDR3 length: 13 amino acids. Germline V lookup: CDR1 SGHRS, CDR2 YFSETQ. Trimming at V came to 5 bases and at J to 8 bases, leaving 5 bases not matched to a gene. The CDR3, as DNA: TGCGCCAGCAGGACCCGGACAGGGGATGAGCAGTTCTTC. Protein product: CASRTRTGDEQFF.

The CDR3 DNA reads as TGCGCCAGCAGCTCCCAGGGGAGCACTGAAGCTTTCTTT. Translation: CASSSQGSTEAFF. This sequence joins TRBV5-1 and TRBJ1-1, with D possibly matching TRBD1 (6 bases). This CDR3 comprises 13 residues. V was trimmed by 3 bases and J by 4 bases, leaving 10 bases between them. The V gene's germline CDR1 is SGHRS and CDR2 YFSETQ. Full variable domain (remainder filled in from reference TRBV5-1 and TRBJ1-1): KAGVTQTPRYLIKTRGQQVTLSCSPISGHRSVSWYQQTPGQGLQFLFEYFSETQRNKGNFPGRFSGRQFSNSRSEMNVSTLELGDSALYLCASSSQGSTEAFFGQGTRLTVV.

The J gene is TRBJ2-1, the V gene TRBV29-1; weak D call: TRBD1 (6 bases). Germline loops: CDR1 SQVTM, CDR2 ANQGSEA. This CDR3 has 11 residues. CDR3 DNA sequence: TGCAGGGGGACATACTACAATGAGCAGTTCTTC. As protein: CRGTYYNEQFF.

This chain joins TRBV27 and TRBJ1-2; 10 bases are a match to TRBD1. Per germline, CDR1 MNHEY and CDR2 SMNVEV (reference sequence). The CDR3 is 14 amino acids. Trimming took 5 bases from V and 7 from J; bases not matched to a gene: 7. The CDR3 loop is CASSPGTGAGGYTF. For the CDR3, the DNA is TGTGCCAGCAGTCCAGGGACAGGGGCCGGTGGCTACACCTTC.

The V and J genes are TRBV7-9 and TRBJ2-7; 7 bases agree with TRBD2. J gave up 7 bases and V 1 base, and 10 bases lay outside the gene matches. CDR1 and CDR2 (germline): SEHNR, FQNEAQ (reference sequence). The CDR3 is 15 residues long. The CDR3 sequence: CASSLGGRPLGEQYF. Written as DNA, the CDR3 is TGTGCCAGCAGCTTAGGCGGGAGACCCCTTGGGGAGCAGTACTTC.

The genes are TRBV4-1 and TRBJ2-1, with 11 bases fitting TRBD2. This CDR3 has 16 amino acids. CDR1 is MGHRA and CDR2 is YSYEKL in the germline V gene. The J segment lost 9 bases and the V segment lost 4 bases, leaving 11 bases of the junction unmatched. CDR3 nucleotide sequence: TGCGCCAGCAGCCCACGAGGTACTAGCGGGAGCCCTGAGCAGTTCTTC. This sequence encodes CASSPRGTSGSPEQFF.

This clone occurred once. The chain couples TRBV5-1 to TRBJ1-3, with D unresolved. Trimming shortened V by 3 bases and J by 0 bases, and 10 bases separated the two germline ends. The CDR3 sequence is 15 residues long. CDR1 is SGHRS and CDR2 is YFSETQ in the germline V gene. Here the CDR3 reads CASSSSSLSGNTIYF. The CDR3 coding sequence is TGCGCCAGCAGCTCCAGTTCCCTCTCTGGAAACACCATATATTTT.

The V gene is TRBV6-1, the J gene TRBJ1-1, with 7 bases identical to TRBD1. Germline V lookup: CDR1 MNHNS, CDR2 SASEGT. The CDR3 runs 14 residues. V shed 6 bases and J 5 bases; nucleotides not matched to a gene: 9. In DNA form, the CDR3 reads TGTGCCAGCAGCCCCAGGACAGGTCGAACTGAAGCTTTCTTT. It specifies CASSPRTGRTEAFF.

A single count supports this clone. V gene TRBV19 combines with J gene TRBJ2-1, with TRBD2 matching 9 bases. The V segment lost 7 bases and the J segment 6 bases; nucleotides outside the gene matches: 13. The CDR3 sequence is 16 residues long. The germline CDR1 and CDR2 sequences are LNHDA and SQIVND (reference sequence). This CDR3 reads CASTLGLGGRVNEQFF. The CDR3 nucleotides are TGTGCCAGTACATTAGGTCTGGGCGGGAGGGTCAATGAGCAGTTCTTC.

The chain recombines TRBV19 with TRBJ2-3; 12 nucleotides match TRBD2. Germline-derived CDR1 and CDR2 are LNHDA and SQIVND (reference sequence). The CDR3 has 14 residues. V was pared by 10 bases and J by 5 bases, with 7 bases of the junction left unmatched. The CDR3 coding sequence is TGTGCCACCAGGACTAGCGGGGCGGGAGATACGCAGTATTTT. It translates to CATRTSGAGDTQYF. Filled out from reference TRBV19 and TRBJ2-3, the complete variable domain reads DGGITQSPKYLFRKEGQNVTLSCEQNLNHDAMYWYRQDPGQGLRLIYYSQIVNDFQKGDIAEGYSVSREKKESFPLTVTSAQKNPTAFYLCATRTSGAGDTQYFGPGTRLTVL.

CDR3 DNA sequence: TGTGCCAGCAGTCTCGGTCAGGGGGCGGATGGAAACACCATATATTTT. Translated, it gives CASSLGQGADGNTIYF. J is TRBJ1-3 and V is TRBV7-9; 8 bases are a match to TRBD1. Germline CDR1 reads SEHNR; CDR2 reads FQNEAQ (reference sequence). The J segment lost 3 bases and the V segment lost 6 bases, leaving 10 bases of the junction unmatched. This CDR3 is 16 amino acids long.

V usage is TRBV18 and J usage is TRBJ2-6, with 7 bases that match TRBD1. CDR1 KGHSH and CDR2 LQKENI come from the germline V gene. The CDR3 consists of 16 residues. Unmatched junction bases numbered 3, after V lost 4 bases and J lost 0 bases. The CDR3 DNA follows: TGTGCCAGCTCACTGACAGGGTTCTCTGGGGCCAACGTCCTGACTTTC. It encodes CASSLTGFSGANVLTF.

Remarks on this clone: A read error may produce the germline difference seen at one junction end. Other DNA sequences in the same sample also yield this CDR3. The genes are TRBV2 and TRBJ1-5, with D possibly TRBD1 on 6 matching bases. The CDR3 totals 13 residues. CDR1 and CDR2 from the germline V gene are SNHLY and FYNNEI. CDR3 DNA: TGTGCCAGCAGTCCACAGGGCTATCAACCCCAGCATTTT. Translation: CASSPQGYQPQHF.

The chain uses TRBV2 and TRBJ2-3; 9 bases line up with TRBD2. The length of the CDR3 is 14 residues. Germline CDR1 SNHLY, CDR2 FYNNEI. CDR3 sequence: CATNSGGFTDTQYF. DNA for the CDR3: TGTGCGACGAATAGCGGGGGTTTCACAGATACGCAGTATTTT.

The V gene is TRBV27, the J gene TRBJ2-7; D may be TRBD2 (6 bases). Trimming stripped 6 bases from V and 4 bases from J, with 10 bases between. The CDR3 sequence is 12 residues long. Germline V lookup: CDR1 MNHEY, CDR2 SMNVEV (reference sequence). CDR3 amino acids: CASSDRGYEQYF. For the CDR3, the DNA is TGTGCCAGCAGCGACCGGGGGTACGAGCAGTACTTC.